Only a few counts were recorded for the clone carrying this T cell receptor beta chain. Its antigen is not identified. Full-length variable regions came from constant-region reverse primers plus semi-nested Nested Universal Primer A PCR. TCRdb re-called the 5' RACE reads through MiXCR, storing one row per CDR3 protein. The sample consists of about 54,000 distinct CDR3 sequences, approximately 17% of them appearing once. Trimming stripped 3 bases from V and 3 bases from J, with 11 bases between. The CDR3 has 14 amino acids. Looked up from germline, CDR1 is MGHDK and CDR2 is SYGVNS. Overall study results and limits: Larger-cohort validation covered only one TCR beta V-J rearrangement. Tumor Treg TCRs overlapped most with tumor naive CD4+ cells. The TCR gene usage of tumor memory CD4+ T cells clustered together with blood and lymph node memory CD4+ cells and with lymph node naive CD4+ cells.

The sequenced sample consisted of naive CD4+ T cells sorted from blood. Regarding subset: naive CD4+ T cells, CD4+CD45RA+CD25-. The rearrangement links TRBV25-1 to TRBJ1-1, with D tentatively TRBD1 (6 bases). The source of this sequence is a female donor with breast cancer. CDR3 nucleotide sequence: TGTGCCAGCAGTGATCAGGGGACCCACACTGAAGCTTTCTTT. Translated, it gives CASSDQGTHTEAFF.